The 18 T cell receptor beta chains in this list originate from one sample, sequenced in a study of STAT5B mutations in CD4+ large granular lymphocyte leukemia. Clones were sequenced by immunoSEQ multiplex PCR, and TCRdb holds only the in-frame ones, with some missing. The sample has some 7,700 clones, roughly nine tenths seen once; the top ten hold 50%. The sample consisted of PBMCs. Every receptor here comes from a woman aged 70-85 years with CD4+ T-cell large granular lymphocyte leukemia.

CDR3 bases: TGTGCCAGCAGCTTGGGGGGGCACCTTGGGGACGAGCAGTACTTC. Amino acid sequence: CASSLGGHLGDEQYF. The V and J genes are TRBV7-8 and TRBJ2-5; D may be TRBD2 (7 bases). The closer fit of TRBJ2-7 to the DNA end suggests the J call may be wrong. The CDR3 contains 15 residues. Germline lookup yields CDR1 SGHVS and CDR2 FQNEAQ.

This chain connects TRBV14 to TRBJ1-3; D possibly corresponds to TRBD1 (5 bases). CDR3 length: 17 residues. The V end was cut by 3 bases, the J end by 0 bases, with 15 bases between. The germline gives CDR1 SGHDN, CDR2 FVKESK. CDR3 nucleotide sequence: TGTGCCAGCAGCCAGGCGTGGGGAGGGACCTCTGGAAACACCATATATTTT. Amino acids: CASSQAWGGTSGNTIYF.

The genes are TRBV5-6 and TRBJ1-2; 9 bases are a match to TRBD1. This CDR3 contains 15 residues. Germline CDR1 is SGHDT and CDR2 is YYEEEE. J was trimmed by 4 bases and V by 0 bases; bases with no gene match: 4. CDR3 loop: CASSLADRGGYGYTF. CDR3 in DNA: TGTGCCAGCAGCTTGGCGGACAGGGGTGGCTATGGCTACACCTTC.

CDR3 sequence: CASSTAGLAGNTIYF. The CDR3 bases are TGTGCCAGCAGCACAGCAGGGTTGGCCGGAAACACCATATATTTT. The chain employs TRBV11-2 and TRBJ1-3, with D maybe TRBD1 (5 bases). The CDR3 runs 15 residues. Germline lookup yields CDR1 SGHAT and CDR2 FQNNGV. The V end lost 5 bases, the J end lost 4 bases, and 15 bases lay between the germline ends.

The gene calls are TRBV20-1 and TRBJ2-1, with 12 positions matching TRBD2. This CDR3 region has 11 residues. Germline-derived CDR1 and CDR2 are DFQATT and SNEGSKA (reference sequence). V shed 5 bases and J 16 bases; nucleotides not matched to a gene: 6. This chain's CDR3 is CSADGLAGCFF. The CDR3 DNA follows: TGCAGTGCTGATGGACTAGCGGGGTGTTTCTTC.

This clone was counted a single time. The chain has TRBV2 and TRBJ2-1; TRBD2 aligns across 10 bases. The CDR3 is made up of 16 amino acids. Germline lookup yields CDR1 SNHLY and CDR2 FYNNEI. After removal of 2 bases from V and 6 bases from J, the junction contained 7 bases not matched to a gene. The CDR3 is CASSEYSGGALNEQFF. In nucleotides, the CDR3 is TGTGCCAGCAGTGAATACAGCGGGGGGGCCCTCAATGAGCAGTTCTTC.

This rearrangement joins TRBV9 to TRBJ1-2, with 8 nucleotides matching TRBD1. This CDR3 is 15 amino acids long. Germline CDR1 SGDLS, CDR2 YYNGEE. V shed 2 bases and J 6 bases; nucleotides not matched to a gene: 9. CDR3 loop: CASSVSVTGAHGYTF. The CDR3 DNA reads TGTGCCAGCAGCGTGAGTGTGACAGGGGCCCATGGCTACACCTTC. Together with reference TRBV9 and TRBJ1-2, the CDR3 gives the full variable domain: DSGVTQTPKHLITATGQRVTLRCSPRSGDLSVYWYQQSLDQGLQFLIQYYNGEERAKGNILERFSAQQFPDLHSELNLSSLELGDSALYFCASSVSVTGAHGYTFGSGTRLTVV.

The rearrangement links TRBV5-8 to TRBJ2-3; D is unresolved. CDR1 and CDR2 from the germline V gene are SGHTS and YDEGEE. The CDR3 has 13 amino acids. V lost 2 bases and J lost 3, with 7 bases in between. The chain's CDR3 is CASSLTGTDTQYF. CDR3 DNA sequence: TGTGCCAGCAGCTTAACCGGGACAGATACGCAGTATTTT.

This clone was seen only once. The chain has TRBV5-4 and TRBJ1-3; 7 bases match TRBD1. The CDR3 extends over 13 amino acids. Germline loops: CDR1 SGHNT, CDR2 YYREEE (reference sequence). V dropped 4 bases and J dropped 5; count of bases not matched to a gene: 3. The CDR3 spells CASSEDRRNTIYF. The CDR3 DNA sequence: TGTGCCAGCAGCGAGGACAGGCGAAACACCATATATTTT.

This chain links TRBV7-2 with TRBJ1-2; no clear D gene. Trimming pared 0 bases from V and 8 bases from J, leaving 25 bases between. This CDR3 spans 18 amino acids. Germline V lookup: CDR1 SGHTA, CDR2 FQGNSA. The CDR3 DNA reads TGTGCCAGCAGCTTAGCGCGGGGAGGAATCGACGCACGGATGGGCTACACCTTC. This sequence encodes CASSLARGGIDARMGYTF. Supplemented by reference TRBV7-2 and TRBJ1-2, the full variable domain reads GAGVSQSPSNKVTEKGKDVELRCDPISGHTALYWYRQSLGQGLEFLIYFQGNSAPDKSGLPSDRFSAERTGGSVSTLTIQRTQQEDSAVYLCASSLARGGIDARMGYTFGSGTRLTVV.

J is TRBJ1-1 and V is TRBV7-9; D is uncertain. Trimming shortened V by 0 bases and J by 0 bases, and 8 bases separated the two germline ends. The CDR3 is made up of 15 amino acids. Germline values: CDR1 SEHNR, CDR2 FQNEAQ (reference sequence). CDR3 bases: TGTGCCAGCAGCTTAGCGGGCAGCCTGAACACTGAAGCTTTCTTT. This translates into CASSLAGSLNTEAFF.

Only one count was recorded for this clone. The chain couples TRBV28 to TRBJ2-1; 8 nucleotides agree with TRBD1. The germline V gene encodes CDR1 MDHEN and CDR2 SYDVKM. After removal of 4 bases from V and 6 bases from J, the junction contained 8 bases not matched to a gene. This CDR3 contains 15 residues. CDR3 sequence (DNA): TGTGCCAGCAGTTCGGGACAGGTCAGGGTCAATGAGCAGTTCTTC. Amino acids: CASSSGQVRVNEQFF.

In this sample, this clone turned up a few times. The gene calls are TRBV7-2 and TRBJ1-5; TRBD1 agrees at 7 bases. The J segment lost 2 bases and the V segment lost 5 bases, leaving 3 bases of the junction unmatched. Germline CDR1 reads SGHTA; CDR2 reads FQGNSA. This CDR3 has 14 residues. CDR3 DNA: TGTGCCAGCAGCCGCGACAGGGGCAATCAGCCCCAGCATTTT. This translates into CASSRDRGNQPQHF.

The chain uses TRBV4-2 and TRBJ1-6; no clear D gene. The CDR3 extends over 14 amino acids. V was clipped by 1 base and J by 12 bases, with 13 bases between them. Germline V gene data show CDR1 as LGHNA and CDR2 as YNFKEQ. Here the CDR3 reads CASSQAGPERPLHF. The CDR3 DNA follows: TGTGCCAGCAGCCAAGCAGGCCCGGAGAGACCCCTCCACTTT.

The J gene is TRBJ2-7, the V gene TRBV5-6; D uncertain. The CDR3 loop spans 14 amino acids. Trimming stripped 2 bases from V and 2 bases from J, with 11 bases between. Germline CDR1 and CDR2: SGHDT and YYEEEE. The CDR3, as DNA: TGTGCCAGCAGCTTAGCTGGACGGGCCTACGAGCAGTACTTC. Its protein product is CASSLAGRAYEQYF.

This chain uses TRBV10-3 with TRBJ2-2; 8 bases agree with TRBD1. From germline, CDR1 is ENHRY and CDR2 SYGVKD. The length of the CDR3 is 13 residues. The junction had 2 bases not matched to a gene; V was cut back by 6 bases and J by 5 bases. CDR3 coding DNA: TGTGCCATCAGGACAGGGGAAACCGGGGAGCTGTTTTTT. Its translation: CAIRTGETGELFF.

This clone was observed once. The CDR3 region has the DNA TGTGCCAGCAGTTTGTATAGTTCGGGTACGCAGTATTTT. Translating gives CASSLYSSGTQYF. This chain joins TRBV28 and TRBJ2-3; no clear D. This CDR3 contains 13 residues. V dropped 3 bases and J dropped 8 bases, with 12 bases sitting between them. In germline, CDR1 is MDHEN, CDR2 SYDVKM.

This clone was counted between two and nine times. This chain's CDR3 is CASSLGAGGLGANVLTF. As DNA, the CDR3 is TGTGCCAGCAGCTTGGGGGCGGGGGGGCTTGGGGCCAACGTCCTGACTTTC. The V call is TRBV5-4, the J call TRBJ2-6; 9 positions match TRBD2. V lost 0 bases, J lost 3 bases, and 4 bases stayed unmatched. Germline V gene sequence: CDR1 SGHNT, CDR2 YYREEE (reference sequence). The CDR3 length is 17 residues.